This is a list of T cell receptor beta chains from one sample in a study of blood T cell repertoires in COVID-19. Some clones are missing from TCRdb's copy, which holds only in-frame ones; the method was immunoSEQ multiplex PCR. Here the sample spans 90,000 to 120,000 clones, about 87% being singletons. The sequenced sample consisted of peripheral blood. The receptors were gathered from a man between 45 and 60 years old with acute or convalescent COVID-19. Each CDR3 is given with its conserved first and last residue. The order of the fields is V gene, J gene, CDR3 protein.

TRBV28	TRBJ1-1	CASSFFPGQGVNTEAFF
TRBV24-1	TRBJ1-5	CATSDARGFNQPQHF
TRBV5-6	TRBJ2-3	CASSPVMLPTDTQYF
TRBV10-3	TRBJ2-1	CAISESTGGLNEQFF
TRBV28	TRBJ1-1	CASSLPGIEGEAFF
TRBV14	TRBJ2-3	CASSPQPRLPDTQYF
TRBV10-1	TRBJ2-3	CASGPGQRKYF
TRBV5-1	TRBJ2-3	CASSPGRDRGDTQYF
TRBV10-3	TRBJ2-7	CAISGQGNFSYEQYF
TRBV27	TRBJ2-3	CASSIGLDTQYF
TRBV12-2	TRBJ1-1	CASRLRLTEAFF
TRBV5-6	TRBJ2-3	CASSLGDRDTDTQYF
TRBV5-1	TRBJ2-1	CASSRLTSVNEQFF
TRBV24-1	TRBJ2-7	CATSDTDRTSYEQYF
TRBV28	TRBJ2-7	CASSLRVEQYF
TRBV28	TRBJ2-7	CASSPAGAFHEQYF
TRBV4-2	TRBJ2-2	CASSQISGRAGNGELFF
TRBV11-2	TRBJ2-1	CASSSLQGSSYNEQFF
TRBV7-2	TRBJ1-5	CASSLEAGHQPQHF
TRBV11-2	TRBJ2-7	CASTEGTSGYEQYF
TRBV7-6	TRBJ2-3	CASSLVLAGEGHTQYF
TRBV5-4	TRBJ2-7	CASSFGRDEQYF
TRBV6-6	TRBJ2-1	CASSYPRGAYNEQFF
TRBV29-1	TRBJ2-1	CSVDLYRDRGLFF
TRBV24-1	TRBJ2-3	CATEADGRSDTQYF
TRBV30	TRBJ2-3	CAWHTDSSTDTQYF
TRBV15	TRBJ2-1	CATSRVGLAGAIKFF
TRBV6-1	TRBJ2-5	CASSDRAPGTQYF
TRBV19	TRBJ1-1	CASSPLTGGGTEAFF
TRBV7-9	TRBJ1-1	CASSRSIRGTEAFF
TRBV3-1/TRBV3-2	TRBJ2-7	CASSPPLAGVDEQYF
TRBV4-1	TRBJ1-3	CASSPFGTGGGWFGNTIYF
TRBV19	TRBJ2-7	CASSLRTTSYEQYF
TRBV27	TRBJ2-7	CASSQRQGAYEQYF
TRBV10-3	TRBJ2-5	CAISENGETQYF
TRBV5-6	TRBJ1-5	CASSLDRGQPQHF
TRBV18	TRBJ2-2	CASSPSRSATGELFF
TRBV6-9	TRBJ2-1	CASSPSSGLAGGPYNEQFF
TRBV2	TRBJ2-3	CASSDQGTDTQYF
TRBV27	TRBJ1-5	CASSLNRGRQPQHF
TRBV12-3/TRBV12-4	TRBJ2-1	CASRQDVGRQFF
TRBV29-1	TRBJ1-2	CSVSGTGLGGYTF
TRBV10-3	TRBJ2-3	CAISGKGGRAEDTQYF
TRBV28	TRBJ1-2	CASIVGSGQGTGYTF
TRBV27	TRBJ2-1	CASSRTSGSGNEQFF
TRBV2	TRBJ2-7	CASSEGGVAGDEQYF